Each of the 29 T cell receptor beta chains below was sequenced from the same sample in a study of PD-1 blockade in classical Hodgkin lymphoma. Here immunoSEQ multiplex PCR was the method, and the copy in TCRdb shows in-frame clones only, minus some. The table includes 15,000 to 20,000 clones, less than 90% detected once. Time point specified: cycle 4 day 1 (C4D1), after more than 5 weeks of nivolumab. No patient escaped relapse after autologous stem cell transplantation, and brentuximab vedotin exposure varied. Magnetic negative selection of thawed PBMCs yielded the CD8+ T cells. Sequences were derived from CD8+ T cells from blood, sampled before the fourth cycle of nivolumab. These TCRs come from a human donor with classical Hodgkin lymphoma.

This clone was detected once. The chain carries TRBV27 and TRBJ2-7; TRBD1 aligns across 7 bases. V lost 2 bases to trimming and J lost 2 bases; unmatched junction nucleotides: 6. CDR3 length: 15 residues. Germline loops: CDR1 MNHEY, CDR2 SMNVEV (reference sequence). The CDR3: CASSLGTEATYEQYF. The CDR3 DNA reads TGTGCCAGCAGTTTAGGGACAGAAGCCACCTACGAGCAGTACTTC.

The chain recombines TRBV27 with TRBJ2-7; TRBD1 is a possible D gene (6 bases). The CDR3 consists of 18 residues. Germline V lookup: CDR1 MNHEY, CDR2 SMNVEV (reference sequence). Trimming stripped 4 bases from V and 4 bases from J, with 26 bases between. The CDR3 spells CASSWAPRDTPIFYEQYF. The CDR3 coding sequence is TGTGCCAGCAGTTGGGCCCCCCGGGACACCCCTATCTTTTACGAGCAGTACTTC.

The genes are TRBV21-1 and TRBJ1-3. TRBV21-1 is assigned pseudogene status. The CDR3 is 20 residues long. The chain's CDR3 is CASSKPGRDPERPSGNTIYF. CDR3 nucleotide sequence: TGTGCCAGCAGCAAGCCAGGCCGGGACCCCGAAAGACCCTCTGGAAACACCATATATTTT.

The chain carries TRBV5-4 and TRBJ2-7; D is possibly TRBD2 (6 bases). V lost 4 bases and J lost 4, with 24 bases in between. Germline values: CDR1 SGHNT, CDR2 YYREEE (reference sequence). The CDR3 sequence is 17 residues long. The DNA of the CDR3 is TGTGCCAGCAGCACCGGGACTTTCCGCCCGTCTGGGTACGAGCAGTACTTC. This sequence encodes CASSTGTFRPSGYEQYF.

J is TRBJ1-4 and V is TRBV6-6, with D perhaps TRBD1 (6 bases). The germline CDR1 and CDR2 sequences are MNHNY and SVGAGI (reference sequence). There are 16 residues in the CDR3. The V gene lost 0 bases and the J gene lost 2 bases, with 10 bases spanning the gap. CDR3 coding DNA: TGTGCCAGCAGTTACTCAAAGACAGGCACTAATGAAAAACTGTTTTTT. This codes for CASSYSKTGTNEKLFF.

This clone occurred once. V usage is TRBV7-2 and J usage is TRBJ2-7; D ambiguous. Germline assignment: CDR1 SGHTA and CDR2 FQGNSA. The CDR3 contains 12 residues. V gave up 0 bases and J gave up 2 bases, with 2 bases separating them. In nucleotides, the CDR3 is TGTGCCAGCAGCTTAGCGACCTACGAGCAGTACTTC. It yields the protein CASSLATYEQYF.

This chain links TRBV27 with TRBJ2-7, with 8 bases lining up with TRBD1. CDR1 is MNHEY, CDR2 SMNVEV, per germline (reference sequence). This CDR3 is built from 15 residues. V dropped 5 bases and J dropped 2; count of bases not matched to a gene: 8. CDR3 DNA sequence: TGTGCCAGCAGTCCTCATTTACAGGGGGCCTACGAGCAGTACTTC. Translating it yields CASSPHLQGAYEQYF.

CDR3 residues: CAWSPLSGTWNEQFF. In DNA form, the CDR3 reads TGTGCCTGGAGTCCCTTGAGCGGGACTTGGAATGAGCAGTTCTTC. The chain joins TRBV30 to TRBJ2-1; 7 nucleotides match TRBD2. The CDR3 spans 15 residues. Germline loops: CDR1 GTSNPN, CDR2 SVGIG (reference sequence). V lost 2 bases and J lost 7; bases outside the gene matches: 11.

This chain joins TRBV12-5 and TRBJ2-2, with a tentative D call TRBD1 (6 bases). Trimming took off 1 base at V and 4 bases at J, with 16 bases between the two ends. The CDR3 covers 17 residues. The V gene's germline CDR1 is LGHNT and CDR2 FRNRAP. CDR3 protein: CASGLATGPRSTGELFF. CDR3 nucleotide sequence: TGTGCTAGTGGTTTGGCCACAGGGCCCCGAAGCACCGGGGAGCTGTTTTTT. Variable domain in full (rest from reference TRBV12-5 and TRBJ2-2): DARVTQTPRHKVTEMGQEVTMRCQPILGHNTVFWYRQTMMQGLELLAYFRNRAPLDDSGMPKDRFSAEMPDATLATLKIQPSEPRDSAVYFCASGLATGPRSTGELFFGEGSRLTVL.

The J gene is TRBJ2-7, the V gene TRBV11-3, with D maybe TRBD2 (5 bases). Trimming left V 5 bases short and J 3 bases short, with 17 bases between. This CDR3 region has 15 residues. Germline lookup yields CDR1 SGHNT and CDR2 YENEEA. CDR3 sequence (DNA): TGTGCCAGCAGCCCAGAGGGCCCTACTAACTACGAGCAGTACTTC. Protein: CASSPEGPTNYEQYF.

The J gene is TRBJ2-7, the V gene TRBV27; D is unclear. The germline CDR1 and CDR2 sequences are MNHEY and SMNVEV (reference sequence). This CDR3 comprises 13 residues. Trimming stripped 2 bases from V and 6 bases from J, with 11 bases between. CDR3 DNA sequence: TGTGCCAGCAGTTTAAATCCCCTCGGCGAGCAGTACTTC. This gives the protein CASSLNPLGEQYF.

The gene calls are TRBV30 and TRBJ2-7; D not resolved. V was shortened by 7 bases and J by 5 bases, with 15 bases between the two germline ends. The CDR3 has 12 residues. CDR1 and CDR2 (germline): GTSNPN, SVGIG (reference sequence). The CDR3 loop is CAYDGFGNEQYF. As DNA, the CDR3 is TGTGCCTATGACGGCTTTGGAAACGAGCAGTACTTC. Full variable domain (missing parts from reference TRBV30 and TRBJ2-7): SQTIHQWPATLVQPVGSPLSLECTVEGTSNPNLYWYRQAAGRGLQLLFYSVGIGQISSEVPQNLSASRPQDRQFILSSKKLLLSDSGFYLCAYDGFGNEQYFGPGTRLTVT.

The rearrangement links TRBV7-8 to TRBJ1-1; D is perhaps TRBD1 (5 bases). V lost 3 bases and J lost 1, with 9 bases in between. The CDR3 runs 14 residues. CDR1 SGHVS and CDR2 FQNEAQ come from the germline V gene. CDR3 in amino acids: CASSLGGWNTEAFF. The CDR3 nucleotides read TGTGCCAGCAGCTTGGGGGGATGGAACACTGAAGCTTTCTTT. Complete variable domain (other parts from reference TRBV7-8 and TRBJ1-1): GAGVSQSPRYKVAKRGQDVALRCDPISGHVSLFWYQQALGQGPEFLTYFQNEAQLDKSGLPSDRFFAERPEGSVSTLKIQRTQQEDSAVYLCASSLGGWNTEAFFGQGTRLTVV.

The chain has TRBV6-4 and TRBJ2-1, with TRBD1 matching over 9 bases. V shed 4 bases, J shed 6 bases, and the junction held 4 bases outside the gene matches. The CDR3 is made up of 14 amino acids. From germline, CDR1 is MRHNA and CDR2 SNTAGT. In nucleotides, the CDR3 is TGTGCCAGCAGTGCACAGGGGGCGGGCAATGAGCAGTTCTTC. This codes for CASSAQGAGNEQFF.

This clone was seen a few times. The chain combines TRBV27 with TRBJ1-5, with unresolved D. The V gene's germline CDR1 is MNHEY and CDR2 SMNVEV (reference sequence). The CDR3 runs to 13 residues. Trimming pared 6 bases from V and 5 bases from J, leaving 11 bases between. The CDR3 DNA follows: TGTGCCAGCAGCTTAAGGTTTTATCAGCCCCAGCATTTT. Amino acids: CASSLRFYQPQHF.

J is TRBJ1-2 and V is TRBV30; D possibly corresponds to TRBD1 (6 bases). The germline V and J ends were trimmed by 5 bases and 2 bases, with 9 bases remaining between them. Germline CDR1 reads GTSNPN; CDR2 reads SVGIG (reference sequence). The CDR3 consists of 12 residues. CDR3 sequence: CAWEGENYGYTF. The CDR3 DNA reads TGTGCCTGGGAGGGGGAGAACTATGGCTACACCTTC. Full variable domain (remainder filled in from reference TRBV30 and TRBJ1-2): SQTIHQWPATLVQPVGSPLSLECTVEGTSNPNLYWYRQAAGRGLQLLFYSVGIGQISSEVPQNLSASRPQDRQFILSSKKLLLSDSGFYLCAWEGENYGYTFGSGTRLTVV.

The chain links TRBV7-6 to TRBJ2-7, with D unclear. CDR3 length: 14 amino acids. Germline V CDR1 and CDR2: SGHVS, FNYEAQ. V lost 5 bases to trimming and J lost 2 bases, with 13 bases between them. In DNA form, the CDR3 reads TGTGCCAGCAGCCCATCAATGGGCCCCTACGAGCAGTACTTC. Its protein product is CASSPSMGPYEQYF.

With respect to this clone: One end of the junction varies from germline; a read error may be responsible. V usage is TRBV7-7 and J usage is TRBJ2-5, with 7 bases fitting TRBD2. Germline V gene sequence: CDR1 SSHAT, CDR2 FNYEAQ (reference sequence). The CDR3 is 13 residues long. CDR3 nucleotides: TGTGCTAGCAGCTTTCGGGGGGAAGAGACCCAGTACTTC. Its translation: CASSFRGEETQYF.

The chain is built from TRBV30 and TRBJ2-1; 14 bases line up with TRBD2. Germline V gives CDR1 GTSNPN, CDR2 SVGIG (reference sequence). The junction had 11 bases not matched to a gene; V was cut back by 5 bases and J by 2 bases. The CDR3 sequence is 18 residues long. CDR3 region: CAWGPGLAGVPAYNEQFF. The CDR3 DNA follows: TGTGCCTGGGGCCCGGGACTAGCGGGAGTCCCCGCCTACAATGAGCAGTTCTTC.

This clone turned up a few times. V and J are TRBV10-3 and TRBJ1-2, with D unclear. The germline CDR1 and CDR2 sequences are ENHRY and SYGVKD. V lost 10 bases and J 1 base, leaving 10 bases between the germline ends. There are 12 residues in the CDR3. CDR3 bases: TGTGCCACCAAGACTCTTAACTATGGCTACACCTTC. It codes for CATKTLNYGYTF.

The CDR3 nucleotides are TGTGCCAGCAGCCTCTTCTACGAGCAGTACTTC. Amino acids: CASSLFYEQYF. The chain carries TRBV13 and TRBJ2-5; D gene unclear. The end of the DNA aligns better with TRBJ2-7, so the J call may be wrong. Germline-derived CDR1 and CDR2 are PRHDT and FYEKMQ (reference sequence). The CDR3 runs to 11 residues.

This chain connects TRBV5-6 to TRBJ2-7; weak D call: TRBD2 (6 bases). The CDR3 has 12 amino acids. Trimming removed 3 bases at V and 4 bases at J, with 8 bases between. Germline CDR1 SGHDT, CDR2 YYEEEE. CDR3 nucleotides: TGTGCCAGCAGCTCAGGACTATACGAGCAGTACTTC. It yields the protein CASSSGLYEQYF.

The chain employs TRBV27 and TRBJ1-4; no reliable D call. Germline assignment: CDR1 MNHEY and CDR2 SMNVEV (reference sequence). V shed 5 bases and J shed 3 bases, with 13 bases lying between them. This CDR3 has 15 amino acids. The CDR3, as DNA: TGTGCCAGCAGTCCTCCCCGGTCGTCTAATGAAAAACTGTTTTTT. Encoded protein: CASSPPRSSNEKLFF.

V and J are TRBV7-9 and TRBJ2-2; 9 bases match TRBD2. CDR3 length: 16 amino acids. Germline lookup yields CDR1 SEHNR and CDR2 FQNEAQ (reference sequence). The V segment lost 4 bases and the J segment 2 bases; nucleotides outside the gene matches: 5. DNA of the CDR3: TGTGCCAGCAGCTCCCTAGCGGGGCACAACACCGGGGAGCTGTTTTTT. It yields the protein CASSSLAGHNTGELFF. The whole variable domain, remainder taken from reference TRBV7-9 and TRBJ2-2, is DTGVSQNPRHKITKRGQNVTFRCDPISEHNRLYWYRQTLGQGPEFLTYFQNEAQLEKSRLLSDRFSAERPKGSFSTLEIQRTEQGDSAMYLCASSSLAGHNTGELFFGEGSRLTVL.

The chain carries TRBV5-1 and TRBJ2-7, with TRBD2 matching 12 bases. Per the germline V gene, CDR1 is SGHRS and CDR2 is YFSETQ. This CDR3 region has 15 residues. Trimming cost V 2 bases and J 3 bases; bases outside gene matches: 3. CDR3 coding DNA: TGCGCCAGCAGCTTAAGACTAGCGGGGGACTACGAGCAGTACTTC. Amino acids: CASSLRLAGDYEQYF.

In its sample, this clone was seen a few times. This chain connects TRBV7-9 to TRBJ1-1; a weak D match, TRBD1 (5 bases). Germline CDR1 is SEHNR and CDR2 is FQNEAQ (reference sequence). There are 16 residues in the CDR3. Trimming shortened V by 5 bases and J by 1 base, and 17 bases separated the two germline ends. CDR3 sequence reads: CASSPVRDRPNTEAFF. In nucleotides, the CDR3 is TGTGCCAGCAGCCCGGTGAGGGACCGGCCGAACACTGAAGCTTTCTTT.

The chain uses TRBV5-8 and TRBJ2-1; no clear D gene. The CDR3 is made up of 12 amino acids. Looked up from germline, CDR1 is SGHTS and CDR2 is YDEGEE. V lost 1 base and J lost 10, with 9 bases in between. DNA for the CDR3: TGTGCCAGCAGCTTGTACCTGACCGAGCAGTTCTTC. As protein: CASSLYLTEQFF.

The chain uses TRBV6-5 and TRBJ1-4; TRBD1 agrees at 7 bases. CDR3 length: 13 amino acids. Germline-derived CDR1 and CDR2 are MNHEY and SVGAGI. Trimming at V came to 6 bases and at J to 7 bases, leaving 5 bases not matched to a gene. CDR3 nucleotide sequence: TGTGCCAGCAGAAGGGGGCGCGGTGAAAAACTGTTTTTT. Protein product: CASRRGRGEKLFF.

This rearrangement joins TRBV5-1 to TRBJ1-2, with D possibly TRBD1 on 6 matching bases. The germline V and J ends were trimmed by 0 bases and 6 bases, with 18 bases remaining between them. Germline V gene lookup returns CDR1 SGHRS and CDR2 YFSETQ. This CDR3 has 16 amino acids. The CDR3 is CASSLALPKGEDGYTF. The CDR3 coding sequence is TGCGCCAGCAGCTTGGCCCTCCCCAAGGGGGAAGATGGCTACACCTTC.